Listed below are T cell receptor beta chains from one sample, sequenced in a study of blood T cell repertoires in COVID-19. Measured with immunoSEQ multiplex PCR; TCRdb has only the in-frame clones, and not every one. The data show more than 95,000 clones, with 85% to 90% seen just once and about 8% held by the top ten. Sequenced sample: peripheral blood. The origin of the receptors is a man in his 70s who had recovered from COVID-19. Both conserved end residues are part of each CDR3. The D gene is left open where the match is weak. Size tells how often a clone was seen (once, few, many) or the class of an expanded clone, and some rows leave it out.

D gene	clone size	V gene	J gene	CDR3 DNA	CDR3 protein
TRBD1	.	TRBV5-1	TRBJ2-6	TGCGCCAGCAGCTTGAGGGGGCCCGGGGCCAACGTCCTGACTTTC	CASSLRGPGANVLTF
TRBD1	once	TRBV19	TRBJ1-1	TGTGCCAGTAGGGGGCAGGGGGACACTGAAGCTTTCTTT	CASRGQGDTEAFF
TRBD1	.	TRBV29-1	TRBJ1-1	TGCAGCGTGACCGGGACAGGGGGTCCGAACACTGAAGCTTTCTTT	CSVTGTGGPNTEAFF
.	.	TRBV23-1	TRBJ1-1	TGCGCCAGCAGTCAATCGGGGGCGCCTGCTTTCTTT	CASSQSGAPAFF
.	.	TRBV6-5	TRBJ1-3	TGTGCCAGCAGCCCAGGGGACCCTGGAAACACCATATATTTT	CASSPGDPGNTIYF
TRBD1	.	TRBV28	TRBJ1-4	TGTGCCAGCAGTATAATCGGACAGGGGGGAAGGGAAAAACTGTTTTTT	CASSIIGQGGREKLFF
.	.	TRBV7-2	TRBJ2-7	TGTGCCAGCAGCTTATTCTCAGGCCTCTCCTACGAGCAGTACTTC	CASSLFSGLSYEQYF
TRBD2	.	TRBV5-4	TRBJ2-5	TGTGCCAGCAGCTTGACGGTGAGGATAGCGGGGGCCAAAGAGACCCAGTACTTC	CASSLTVRIAGAKETQYF
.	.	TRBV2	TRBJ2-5	TGTGCCAGCAGTGCCCGACCCGGAGGAGAGACCCAGTACTTC	CASSARPGGETQYF
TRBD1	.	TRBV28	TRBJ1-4	TGTGCCAGCAGCCGTGGACAGGGCGGGAAACTGTTTTTT	CASSRGQGGKLFF
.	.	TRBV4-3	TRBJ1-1	TGCGCCAGCAGCCATCGAGGGGGTAAAACTGAAGCTTTCTTT	CASSHRGGKTEAFF
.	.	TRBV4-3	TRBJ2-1	TGCGCCAGCAGCCAGATGACCCCAGAGGATGAGCAGTTCTTC	CASSQMTPEDEQFF
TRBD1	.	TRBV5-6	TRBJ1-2	TGTGCCAGCAGCTTGGCTTTCCGGGACAGCTATGGCTACACCTTC	CASSLAFRDSYGYTF
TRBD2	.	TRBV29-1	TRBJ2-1	TGCAGCGGCTGGGGGGGATACAGTAAATCCTACAATGAGCAGTTCTTC	CSGWGGYSKSYNEQFF
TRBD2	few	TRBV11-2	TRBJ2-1	TGTGCCAGCAGCTCCCGACTAGCGGGGGATGAGCAGTTCTTC	CASSSRLAGDEQFF
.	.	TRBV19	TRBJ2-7	TGTGCCAGTAGGAGAGTGGACAGCTCCTACGAGCAGTACTTC	CASRRVDSSYEQYF
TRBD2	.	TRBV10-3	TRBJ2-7	TGTGCCATCAGTGAGTCGACTAGCGGGAGGGTAATTTACTTC	CAISESTSGRVIYF
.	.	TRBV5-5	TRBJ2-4	TGTGCCAGCAGCCCGTACGCGGGAAGTGGCGGAGACATTCAGTACTTC	CASSPYAGSGGDIQYF
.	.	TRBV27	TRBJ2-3	TGTGCCAGCAGTCCAGGGGGCACAGATACGCAGTATTTT	CASSPGGTDTQYF
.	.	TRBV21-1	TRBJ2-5	TGTGCCAGCAGCCCTGGGGCAGGGAAAGAGACCCAGTACTTC	CASSPGAGKETQYF
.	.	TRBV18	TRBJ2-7	TGTGCCAGCTCACCTCCTACCTATTCCTACGAGCAGTACTTC	CASSPPTYSYEQYF
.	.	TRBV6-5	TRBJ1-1	TGTGCCAGCAGTTACGGCTGGCTGTCACCTGAAGCTTTCTTT	CASSYGWLSPEAFF
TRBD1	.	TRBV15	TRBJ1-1	TGTGCCACCAGCAGAGCAACAGGGGGCGTGAACACTGAAGCTTTCTTT	CATSRATGGVNTEAFF
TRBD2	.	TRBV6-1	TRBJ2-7	TGTGCCAGCAGTGAAATAGCGGGAGCCCCCTCCTACGAGCAGTACTTC	CASSEIAGAPSYEQYF
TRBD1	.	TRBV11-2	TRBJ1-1	TGTGCCAGCAGCTTAATTATCGGACAGGGGGCAAATGAAGCTTTCTTT	CASSLIIGQGANEAFF
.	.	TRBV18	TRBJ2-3	TGTGCCAGCTCACCAGGCAGGTTAGATACGCAGTATTTT	CASSPGRLDTQYF
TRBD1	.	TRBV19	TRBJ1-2	TGTGCCAGTACCATCCCCGGCAGGGGGCCCTATGGCTACACCTTC	CASTIPGRGPYGYTF
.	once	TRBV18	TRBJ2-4	TGTGCCAGCTCACCACCCATGGGGGGCATTCAGTACTTC	CASSPPMGGIQYF
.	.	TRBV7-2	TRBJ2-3	TGTGCCAGCAGCTTAGGAGGTAGCGGCACAGATACGCAGTATTTT	CASSLGGSGTDTQYF
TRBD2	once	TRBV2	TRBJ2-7	TGTGCCACCCGACGGGGACTAGACCTCTACGAGCAGTACTTC	CATRRGLDLYEQYF
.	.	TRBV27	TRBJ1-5	TGTGCCAGCAGTTTATCAGGGACACGCAATCAGCCCCAGCATTTT	CASSLSGTRNQPQHF
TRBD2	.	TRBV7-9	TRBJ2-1	TGTGCCAGCAGCACGCTAGCGGGAGCGGACAATGAGCAGTTCTTC	CASSTLAGADNEQFF
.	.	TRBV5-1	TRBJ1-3	TGCGCCAGCAGCCCACGGCGGTCTGGCTCTGGAAACACCATATATTTT	CASSPRRSGSGNTIYF
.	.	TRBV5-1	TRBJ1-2	TGCGCCAGCAGGGATGCACAGCTGGGCGGCTACACCTTC	CASRDAQLGGYTF
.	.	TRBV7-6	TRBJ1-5	TGTGCCAGCAGGCAACAGGGCAATCAGCCCCAGCATTTT	CASRQQGNQPQHF
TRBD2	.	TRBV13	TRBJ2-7	TGTGCCAGCAGCTTGACCGGCGGGAGGGTCGCCTACGAGCAGTACTTC	CASSLTGGRVAYEQYF
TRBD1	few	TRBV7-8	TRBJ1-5	TGTGCCAGCAGCTTAGTTGGAGGGGGCAGAGGGCAGCCCCAGCATTTT	CASSLVGGGRGQPQHF
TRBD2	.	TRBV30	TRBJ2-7	TGTGCCTGGACCCCGGGGTTAGCGGGAGGAGGTGGCGAGCAGTACTTC	CAWTPGLAGGGGEQYF
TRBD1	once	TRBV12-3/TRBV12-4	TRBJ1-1	TGTGCCAGCATTCCGGACAGGGGGACTGAAGCTTTCTTT	CASIPDRGTEAFF
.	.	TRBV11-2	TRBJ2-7	TGTGCCAGCAGCTTAGATTACTCAGGAACCTACGAGCAGTACTTC	CASSLDYSGTYEQYF
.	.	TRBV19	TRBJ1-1	TGTGCCAGTAGTATTTCTTATCCCCACCACAGAAGAAAGGCTGAAGCTTTCTTT	CASSISYPHHRRKAEAFF
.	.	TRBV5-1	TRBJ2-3	TGCGCCAGCAGCTTGCGGGATCCCATGGATACGCAGTATTTT	CASSLRDPMDTQYF
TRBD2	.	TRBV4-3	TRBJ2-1	TGCGCCAGCAGTCGGACTAGCAAGGCTGAGCAGTTCTTC	CASSRTSKAEQFF
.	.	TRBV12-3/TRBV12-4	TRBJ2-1	TGTGCCAGCAGTTTCGCCAGGCCGTCTGAGCAGTTCTTC	CASSFARPSEQFF
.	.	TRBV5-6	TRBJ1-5	TGTGCCAGCAGCGTGGGGGTAATGGGGCCCTACAATCAGCCCCAGCATTTT	CASSVGVMGPYNQPQHF
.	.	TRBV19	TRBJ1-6	TGTGCCAGTAGTTCCTACTTGGGGCGGCTCCACTTT	CASSSYLGRLHF
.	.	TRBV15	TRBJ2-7	TGTGCCACCAGCAGAGATCTCGGAGGGGCTGACTCCTACGAGCAGTACTTC	CATSRDLGGADSYEQYF
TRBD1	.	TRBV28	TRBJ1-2	TGTGCCAGCGGCCCGGGACAGGGGTACGTTAACTATGGCTACACCTTC	CASGPGQGYVNYGYTF
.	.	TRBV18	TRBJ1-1	TGTGCCAGCTCATGGGTACATGGGGCGCGGGGATCGAACACTGAAGCTTTCTTT	CASSWVHGARGSNTEAFF
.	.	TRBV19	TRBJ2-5	TGTGCCAGTAGTACCACAGGGTTACGGGAGACCCAGTACTTC	CASSTTGLRETQYF
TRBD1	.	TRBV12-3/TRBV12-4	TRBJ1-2	TGTGCCAGCAGTTTAAACAGGGGTTATGGCTACACCTTC	CASSLNRGYGYTF